The 25 T cell receptor beta chains below were found in one sample sequenced in a study of shared clonotypes between healthy human individuals. Some clones are missing from TCRdb's copy, which holds only in-frame ones; the method was immunoSEQ multiplex PCR. The sample yields over a million clones, over 95% seen once. The sequencing input was naive CD4+ T cells sorted from blood. The subset denotes: CD45RA+ positively selected. The receptors come from a man aged 25 to 45 in good health.

The genes are TRBV13 and TRBJ2-7; TRBD1 matches at 9 bases. The V and J ends lost 6 bases and 3 bases, in that order; junction bases with no gene match: 15. The CDR3 is made up of 17 amino acids. Germline CDR1 is PRHDT and CDR2 is FYEKMQ (reference sequence). The CDR3: CASSGRDRADGDYEQYF. CDR3 bases: TGTGCCAGCAGTGGCCGGGACAGGGCCGACGGTGACTACGAGCAGTACTTC.

The chain recombines TRBV27 with TRBJ2-5, with 13 bases fitting TRBD2. This CDR3 comprises 19 residues. CDR1 is MNHEY, CDR2 SMNVEV, per germline (reference sequence). V lost 3 bases and J lost 2; bases outside the gene matches: 12. This CDR3 is CASSFNRLAGGAGQETQYF. The CDR3 DNA sequence: TGTGCCAGCAGTTTCAACCGACTAGCGGGAGGTGCGGGGCAAGAGACCCAGTACTTC.

This clone was picked up one time. The V gene is TRBV7-9, the J gene TRBJ2-5; 11 bases fit TRBD2. V lost 7 bases to trimming and J lost 1 base; unmatched junction nucleotides: 8. The CDR3 is 16 residues long. Germline V lookup: CDR1 SEHNR, CDR2 FQNEAQ (reference sequence). For the CDR3, the DNA is TGTGCCAGCACCGTATCCGGGACTAGCGGCCAAGAGACCCAGTACTTC. This encodes CASTVSGTSGQETQYF.

This chain links TRBV1 with TRBJ2-1; the DNA was not compared with TRBD2, the D call given in the table. TRBV1 is a pseudogene. This CDR3 is built from 16 residues. This CDR3 is CTSSQDGNGSRLEQFF. As DNA, the CDR3 is TGCACCAGCAGCCAAGATGGGAACGGGAGCCGGCTAGAGCAGTTCTTC.

The CDR3 region is CATRTDNEQFF. Written as DNA, the CDR3 is TGTGCCACTCGGACGGACAATGAGCAGTTCTTC. The V and J genes are TRBV19 and TRBJ2-1; D gene ambiguous. The V gene's germline CDR1 is LNHDA and CDR2 SQIVND (reference sequence). Trimming cost V 10 bases and J 5 bases, with 9 bases left between them. The CDR3 length is 11 residues.

CDR3 region: CASSDRIDTEAFF. DNA for the CDR3: TGCGCCAGCAGTGACCGAATCGACACTGAAGCTTTCTTT. This chain connects TRBV10-1 to TRBJ1-1; no firm D call. Germline assignment: CDR1 WNHNN and CDR2 SYGVQD (reference sequence). V lost 3 bases and J 3 bases, leaving 8 bases between the germline ends. The CDR3 has 13 amino acids.

V is TRBV2 and J is TRBJ2-1; 7 nucleotides line up with TRBD2. Losses at the gene ends were 8 bases for V and 2 bases for J; bases not matched to a gene: 18. The germline CDR1 and CDR2 sequences are SNHLY and FYNNEI. The CDR3 extends over 18 amino acids. The CDR3 is CASASWGGRFPPYNEQFF. CDR3 sequence (DNA): TGTGCCAGCGCTTCCTGGGGCGGGAGATTCCCCCCCTACAATGAGCAGTTCTTC.

The chain combines TRBV11-3 with TRBJ2-1; D gene unclear. In germline, CDR1 is SGHNT, CDR2 YENEEA. Trimming cost V 0 bases and J 0 bases, with 9 bases left between them. The CDR3 spans 16 residues. The CDR3 sequence: CASSLEGQNSYNEQFF. The CDR3 DNA follows: TGTGCCAGCAGCTTAGAGGGCCAGAACTCCTACAATGAGCAGTTCTTC.

V and J are TRBV2 and TRBJ2-5; weak D call: TRBD1 (6 bases). CDR1 and CDR2 from the germline V gene are SNHLY and FYNNEI. V lost 5 bases and J 1 base, leaving 11 bases between the germline ends. The CDR3 consists of 14 residues. The CDR3 DNA sequence: TGTGCCAGCAGTCTACAGGGTTTCCAAGAGACCCAGTACTTC. This gives the protein CASSLQGFQETQYF.

Comments on this clone: Within the sample, other DNA sequences also encode this same CDR3. The chain joins TRBV5-1 to TRBJ1-1; D gene unclear. CDR1 SGHRS and CDR2 YFSETQ come from the germline V gene. V was pared by 0 bases and J by 1 base, with 7 bases between. The CDR3 contains 14 residues. The CDR3, as DNA: TGCGCCAGCAGCTTGGCTGGTCAGAACACTGAAGCTTTCTTT. Its protein is CASSLAGQNTEAFF.

This clone showed up just once. As DNA, the CDR3 is TGCGCCAGCAGCTTGCGGCCTAGCGGGAGTGGGACAGATACGCAGTATTTT. Protein sequence: CASSLRPSGSGTDTQYF. The gene calls are TRBV5-1 and TRBJ2-3; 10 positions agree with TRBD2. Germline V CDR1 and CDR2: SGHRS, YFSETQ. The V gene end was trimmed by 1 base and the J gene end by 3 bases; junction bases not matched to a gene: 8. This CDR3 comprises 17 residues.

The J gene is TRBJ2-1, the V gene TRBV5-1; the D is unclear. Deletions cut 4 bases from V and 4 bases from J, with 6 bases between. Per germline, CDR1 SGHRS and CDR2 YFSETQ. The CDR3 consists of 12 residues. The CDR3 sequence is CASSNMYNEQFF. The CDR3 bases are TGCGCCAGCAGCAATATGTACAATGAGCAGTTCTTC.

The rearrangement joins TRBV11-2 to TRBJ1-5; 7 bases map to TRBD1. The CDR3 runs 14 residues. Germline V CDR1 and CDR2: SGHAT, FQNNGV. With 4 bases clipped from V and 1 base from J, the junction kept 1 base outside the gene matches. The CDR3 DNA reads as TGTGCCAGCAGCTCGACAGGGAGCAATCAGCCCCAGCATTTT. As protein: CASSSTGSNQPQHF.

This chain joins TRBV19 and TRBJ2-3; 9 positions agree with TRBD2. J gave up 1 base and V 5 bases, and 7 bases lay outside the gene matches. The CDR3 has 16 residues. In germline, CDR1 is LNHDA, CDR2 SQIVND (reference sequence). CDR3 sequence reads: CASSRLADRGTDTQYF. In DNA, the CDR3 is TGTGCCAGTAGTCGACTAGCGGACCGTGGCACAGATACGCAGTATTTT.

The rearrangement uses TRBV5-1 and TRBJ2-7; D is unclear. The CDR3 is 15 amino acids. Germline assignment: CDR1 SGHRS and CDR2 YFSETQ. The V end was cut by 0 bases, the J end by 6 bases, with 16 bases between. CDR3 DNA: TGCGCCAGCAGCTTGGGGACGGGTACACCCGGCGAGCAGTACTTC. It translates to CASSLGTGTPGEQYF. The variable domain in full, with the rest retrieved from reference TRBV5-1 and TRBJ2-7, is KAGVTQTPRYLIKTRGQQVTLSCSPISGHRSVSWYQQTPGQGLQFLFEYFSETQRNKGNFPGRFSGRQFSNSRSEMNVSTLELGDSALYLCASSLGTGTPGEQYFGPGTRLTVT.

The rearrangement links TRBV9 to TRBJ1-3, with D uncertain. Germline loops: CDR1 SGDLS, CDR2 YYNGEE. CDR3 length: 15 residues. The germline V and J ends were trimmed by 4 bases and 0 bases, with 11 bases remaining between them. CDR3: CASSPRTGSGNTIYF. The CDR3 region has the DNA TGTGCCAGCAGCCCCCGGACGGGCTCTGGAAACACCATATATTTT. Complete variable domain (other parts from reference TRBV9 and TRBJ1-3): DSGVTQTPKHLITATGQRVTLRCSPRSGDLSVYWYQQSLDQGLQFLIQYYNGEERAKGNILERFSAQQFPDLHSELNLSSLELGDSALYFCASSPRTGSGNTIYFGEGSWLTVV.

The chain employs TRBV19 and TRBJ2-5, with TRBD2 identical over 11 bases. The J call may not be correct, given that the DNA end is closer to TRBJ2-7. Germline V lookup: CDR1 LNHDA, CDR2 SQIVND (reference sequence). This CDR3 has 13 amino acids. The CDR3 DNA sequence: TGTGCCACTAGACTAGCGGGACGGAACGAGCAGTACTTC. It codes for CATRLAGRNEQYF.

This chain links TRBV5-5 with TRBJ2-5, with 8 positions matching TRBD1. The V gene end was trimmed by 0 bases and the J gene end by 4 bases; junction bases not matched to a gene: 5. The CDR3 contains 15 residues. Germline CDR1 is SGHKS and CDR2 is YYEKEE (reference sequence). CDR3 loop: CASSLEDRVSETQYF. The CDR3 nucleotides are TGTGCCAGCAGCTTGGAGGACAGGGTGTCAGAGACCCAGTACTTC.

This clone was recorded once. This sequence joins TRBV7-2 and TRBJ1-1, with unresolved D. CDR3 size: 14 residues. Trimming removed 10 bases from V and 5 bases from J, with 20 bases in between. In germline, CDR1 is SGHTA, CDR2 FQGNSA. The CDR3 DNA sequence: TGTGCCATTACCCCCCCAGAGTTAAGTACTGAAGCTTTCTTT. It specifies CAITPPELSTEAFF.

The chain combines TRBV27 with TRBJ2-7; D ambiguous. This CDR3 region has 18 residues. Trimming removed 3 bases from V and 3 bases from J, with 24 bases in between. Germline lookup yields CDR1 MNHEY and CDR2 SMNVEV (reference sequence). DNA of the CDR3: TGTGCCAGCAGTTTGAGTCGTGCCAGGAAAAAAAGAAGCTACGAGCAGTACTTC. This codes for CASSLSRARKKRSYEQYF.

The chain has TRBV5-1 and TRBJ2-1, with TRBD1 matching over 9 bases. The V segment lost 4 bases and the J segment 4 bases; nucleotides outside the gene matches: 9. CDR3 size: 16 residues. CDR1 is SGHRS and CDR2 is YFSETQ in the germline V gene. CDR3 protein: CASSDGWDRDYNEQFF. For the CDR3, the DNA is TGCGCCAGCAGCGACGGTTGGGACAGGGATTACAATGAGCAGTTCTTC.

This clone has only one observation. The rearrangement joins TRBV21-1 to TRBJ2-1; TRBD1, the table's D call, lacks a check against the DNA. TRBV21-1 is a recognized pseudogene. The CDR3 is 18 residues long. The CDR3 loop reads CASSKVAVTEKPLNEQFF. Here the CDR3 DNA reads TGTGCCAGCAGCAAAGTCGCAGTGACAGAAAAACCACTCAATGAGCAGTTCTTC.

The rearrangement links TRBV2 to TRBJ2-3; 12 bases line up with TRBD2. CDR3 size: 17 residues. Germline CDR1 reads SNHLY; CDR2 reads FYNNEI. V dropped 9 bases and J dropped 2; count of bases not matched to a gene: 12. The CDR3: CASRFTWTSGNTDTQYF. The CDR3 nucleotides are TGTGCCAGTAGGTTCACCTGGACTAGCGGGAACACAGATACGCAGTATTTT.

The rearrangement links TRBV18 to TRBJ2-5, with D possibly TRBD1 on 5 matching bases. This CDR3 is 14 amino acids long. The ends were cut back, 6 bases at V and 5 bases at J, with 16 bases in the middle. Germline values: CDR1 KGHSH, CDR2 LQKENI. The CDR3 is CASSQGVPGETQYF. The CDR3 DNA is TGTGCCAGCTCGCAAGGGGTTCCCGGGGAGACCCAGTACTTC.

The chain combines TRBV28 with TRBJ2-2, with TRBD2 matching 10 bases. The V segment lost 0 bases and the J segment 6 bases; nucleotides outside the gene matches: 7. Germline V gene sequence: CDR1 MDHEN, CDR2 SYDVKM. This CDR3 region has 17 residues. The CDR3 spells CASSLWSGRAGSGELFF. For the CDR3, the DNA is TGTGCCAGCAGTTTATGGAGCGGGAGGGCCGGTTCCGGGGAGCTGTTTTTT.